A single sample is the source of the 6 T cell receptor beta chains below, sequenced in a study of blood T cell repertoires in COVID-19. Sequencing used immunoSEQ multiplex PCR; TCRdb keeps in-frame clones, though not all of them. This sample yields approximately 240,000 clones, of which around 82% are seen a single time; 4.5% to 6% belongs to the top ten. Sample: peripheral blood. The source of these receptors is an elderly woman with active or convalescent COVID-19.

V gene TRBV5-6 combines with J gene TRBJ2-5; possible D gene TRBD1, 6 bases. V was cut by 4 bases and J by 5 bases, with 21 bases left in between. This CDR3 has 16 residues. Germline CDR1 is SGHDT and CDR2 is YYEEEE. The DNA of the CDR3 is TGTGCCAGCAGCGGGACCAGGGGCGGTAGATGGGAGACCCAGTACTTC. Amino acid sequence: CASSGTRGGRWETQYF. The full variable domain, its missing parts supplied by reference TRBV5-6 and TRBJ2-5, is DAGVTQSPTHLIKTRGQQVTLRCSPKSGHDTVSWYQQALGQGPQFIFQYYEEEERQRGNFPDRFSGHQFPNYSSELNVNALLLGDSALYLCASSGTRGGRWETQYFGPGTRLLVL.

About this clone itself: Distinct nucleotide sequences in the sample also encode this CDR3. This chain joins TRBV5-1 and TRBJ1-2; a weak D match, TRBD1 (6 bases). This CDR3 region has 13 residues. Germline CDR1 is SGHRS and CDR2 is YFSETQ. The germline V and J ends were trimmed by 1 base and 7 bases, with 11 bases remaining between them. The DNA of the CDR3 is TGCGCCAGCAGCTTGACAGGGTCGAGTGGCTACACCTTC. Its protein product is CASSLTGSSGYTF.

The V gene is TRBV7-8, the J gene TRBJ2-1; TRBD1 matches at 10 bases. CDR3 length: 15 amino acids. V trimming: 3 bases; J trimming: 9 bases; junction bases outside the gene matches: 8. CDR1 and CDR2 from the germline V gene are SGHVS and FQNEAQ. The CDR3 is CASSLGRTGGSEQFF. CDR3 bases: TGTGCCAGCAGCTTGGGCCGGACAGGGGGGAGTGAGCAGTTCTTC.

The V call is TRBV6-5, the J call TRBJ2-1, with 8 bases aligning to TRBD2. CDR3 length: 14 residues. The germline V gene has CDR1 MNHEY and CDR2 SVGAGI. The V and J ends lost 4 bases and 4 bases, in that order; junction bases with no gene match: 3. CDR3 nucleotide sequence: TGTGCCAGCAGTTTCGAGCGGGGGTACAATGAGCAGTTCTTC. Amino acids: CASSFERGYNEQFF.

This clone showed up just once. J is TRBJ2-7 and V is TRBV9, with D perhaps matching TRBD1 (6 bases). CDR1 is SGDLS and CDR2 is YYNGEE in the germline V gene. The CDR3 totals 14 residues. Trimming removed 0 bases from V and 6 bases from J, with 13 bases in between. Here the CDR3 DNA reads TGTGCCAGCAGCGTAGGGTACAGGGCGGGCGAGCAGTACTTC. Its protein product is CASSVGYRAGEQYF.

The chain couples TRBV5-1 to TRBJ2-3; tentatively, D is TRBD1 (5 bases). CDR3 length: 16 amino acids. CDR1 is SGHRS and CDR2 is YFSETQ in the germline V gene. Trimming took 0 bases from V and 5 from J, leaving 16 bases between them. The CDR3 protein is CASSLGGWADEDTQYF. CDR3 bases: TGCGCCAGCAGCTTGGGGGGCTGGGCAGACGAAGATACGCAGTATTTT.